Included here is one T cell receptor beta chain sequence, with context. The antigen is unknown. The data are from a study of CD8+ T cells in alopecia areata. The ends were cut back, 1 base at V and 6 bases at J, with 6 bases in the middle. The length of the CDR3 is 13 residues. In germline, CDR1 is SGHDN, CDR2 FVKESK. Extraction and reverse transcription of RNA yielded cDNA as the sequencing template. Some clones are missing from TCRdb's copy, which holds only in-frame ones; the method was immunoSEQ multiplex PCR. The table shows under 350,000 clones, with roughly 60% occurring only once. Treatment meaning: oral pan-JAK inhibitor, 5-10 mg twice daily. Findings and caveats of the study: In lesional scalp, particularly from alopecia totalis/universalis, clonality was higher than in normal scalp. When scalp samples are sequenced, resident alphabeta T cells of normal skin are also captured.

This material consisted of CD4+ T cells sorted from blood, taken at week 24, from a patient treated with tofacitinib. The V call is TRBV14, the J call TRBJ2-2, with D perhaps matching TRBD1 (5 bases). The origin of this receptor is a human donor with alopecia areata. The chain's CDR3 is CASSQARAGELFF. DNA of the CDR3: TGTGCCAGCAGCCAAGCCAGGGCCGGGGAGCTGTTTTTT.